The present T cell receptor beta chain was sequenced within a study of OX40 agonist ivuxolimab in advanced cancers. A note on the overall study: Ivuxolimab, which targeted the costimulatory receptor OX40 (CD134), was an agonistic, fully human IgG2 monoclonal antibody. Patients were allowed to have had prior anti-PD-1, anti-PD-L1 or anti-CTLA-4 therapy, and roughly 40% of the dose-escalation patients had been treated with checkpoint inhibitors. Among the approximately 50 dose-escalation patients, around 19 had hepatocellular carcinoma, approximately 15 melanoma, 9 renal cell carcinoma and 9 head and neck cancer. The dose-escalation cohort was almost 85% male with a mean age of about 65 years, ranging from roughly 23 to 79. Partial responses occurred in three dose-escalation patients, of whom one had hepatocellular carcinoma and two had cutaneous melanoma. The monotherapy dose-escalation portion (N of about 49 patients) of the phase I ivuxolimab trial is reported in the paper. The point of sequencing TCRbeta in the periphery was to test whether ivuxolimab changed TCR sequence diversity and drove clonal T-cell expansion. Intravenous ivuxolimab was administered to patients every 2 weeks at six dose levels: 0.01, 0.1, 0.3, 1.5, 3 and 10 mg/kg.

Genomic DNA was isolated from the sorted cells so that the TCRbeta CDR3 region could be sequenced. The immunoSEQ Assay was used to sequence the TCRbeta CDR3 regions. In its TCRdb copy, this immuneACCESS table keeps in-frame sequences only and misses some clones. Where compared with another copy, unresolved V genes explain less than half of these, and the others have no known cause. This sample holds approximately 62,000 clones; 90% to 95% were observed only once. The top ten clonotypes cover around an eighth of the sample. The junction carries 12 bases between V and J, which are trimmed by 5 bases and 7 bases respectively. Including the terminal cysteine and phenylalanine, the CDR3 comprises 14 residues. Just the 42-base CDR3 DNA is kept, in frame starting at base 1. The germline V gene specifies SGHAT as CDR1 and FQNNGV as CDR2. Patients with autoimmune disease history or receiving systemic immunosuppression were excluded from the trial. In every dose cohort, peripheral blood was drawn for TCR sequencing at baseline, cycle 4 day 1, and cycle 7 day 1. The samples were taken from a phase I, first-in-human, multicenter, open-label dose-escalation trial of ivuxolimab. Adults with locally advanced or metastatic head and neck squamous cell, hepatocellular, melanoma or renal cell carcinoma were enrolled in the trial. CD4+ and CD8+ T cells were sorted separately from peripheral blood before TCR sequencing.

Concerning this clone itself: This receptor's antigen is unknown. No base quality information exists; no much larger clone differs at one position.

Points the paper makes about the study in general: Low levels of normalized T-cell clonal expansion were also shown by some nonresponding patients. Which antigens the clonally expanded peripheral T cells were specific for was not determined. After ivuxolimab, expanded clones were on average more numerous among CD8+ T cells than among CD4+ T cells. Clonal expansion of both CD4+ and CD8+ blood T cells was observed from baseline to week 6 at doses 0.1 to 3.0 mg/kg. In the 0.1-3.0 mg/kg groups, partial responders were among the patients with the lowest normalized peripheral clonal expansion, particularly in CD8+ T cells.

This TCR was recovered from an adult with an advanced solid tumor such as melanoma, head and neck, liver or kidney cancer. This sequence uses TRBV11-2 and TRBJ1-6; no D segment can be confidently identified. Source: CD4+ or CD8+ T cells sorted from blood, taken in a trial of the OX40 agonist ivuxolimab. The DNA is TGTGCCAGCAGCCTTGTGGGGTACAATTCACCCCTCCACTTT. This translates into CASSLVGYNSPLHF.